This passage covers 16 T cell receptor beta chains from one sample sequenced in a study of blood T cell repertoires in COVID-19. TCRdb's table, derived via immunoSEQ multiplex PCR, lists solely in-frame clones and lacks some. The sample holds 220,000 or so clones, roughly 83% seen once. Sequencing was done on a sample of PBMCs or T cells enriched from blood (not recorded which). The receptors come from a woman aged 50 to 60 who had recovered from COVID-19.

V is TRBV7-2 and J is TRBJ2-3; tentatively, D is TRBD2 (5 bases). CDR3 size: 14 residues. The V end lost 5 bases, the J end lost 1 base, and 10 bases lay between the germline ends. The germline CDR1 and CDR2 sequences are SGHTA and FQGNSA. The CDR3 nucleotides are TGTGCCAGCAGCCACGAGGGTCGCACAGATACGCAGTATTTT. Residues: CASSHEGRTDTQYF. Filled out from reference TRBV7-2 and TRBJ2-3, the complete variable domain reads GAGVSQSPSNKVTEKGKDVELRCDPISGHTALYWYRQSLGQGLEFLIYFQGNSAPDKSGLPSDRFSAERTGGSVSTLTIQRTQQEDSAVYLCASSHEGRTDTQYFGPGTRLTVL.

The chain combines TRBV4-3 with TRBJ2-7, with a tentative D call TRBD1 (5 bases). CDR1 is LGHNA and CDR2 is YSLEER in the germline V gene. The CDR3 totals 13 residues. Between the trimmed V and J ends, which lost 6 bases and 6 bases, there was a span of 15 bases. CDR3 amino acids: CASRGDGAGEQYF. CDR3 DNA: TGCGCCAGCAGGGGTGATGGGGCTGGCGAGCAGTACTTC.

V is TRBV6-5 and J is TRBJ1-2; weak D call: TRBD1 (6 bases). This CDR3 is 14 amino acids long. CDR1 MNHEY and CDR2 SVGAGI come from the germline V gene. The ends were cut back, 0 bases at V and 5 bases at J, with 10 bases in the middle. The CDR3 protein is CASSYSVTGYGYTF. The CDR3 DNA sequence: TGTGCCAGCAGTTACTCGGTTACAGGGTATGGCTACACCTTC.

The CDR3 DNA reads as TGTGCCAGCAGCTATGTCCTAAACACAGATACGCAGTATTTT. It encodes CASSYVLNTDTQYF. The V and J genes are TRBV27 and TRBJ2-3; D is unresolved. The V gene's germline CDR1 is MNHEY and CDR2 SMNVEV (reference sequence). The CDR3 runs to 14 residues. The ends were cut back, 6 bases at V and 2 bases at J, with 12 bases in the middle.

This chain links TRBV25-1 with TRBJ2-7, with D perhaps matching TRBD1 (6 bases). The germline CDR1 and CDR2 sequences are MGHDK and SYGVNS. The V end lost 7 bases, the J end lost 6 bases, and 10 bases lay between the germline ends. This CDR3 is built from 11 residues. Here the CDR3 DNA reads TGTGCCAGCACTGGGGGCCGCGAGCAGTACTTC. Its translation: CASTGGREQYF.

The rearrangement joins TRBV7-9 to TRBJ1-6; D remains ambiguous. The CDR3 runs 15 residues. Germline assignment: CDR1 SEHNR and CDR2 FQNEAQ (reference sequence). V was trimmed by 2 bases and J by 7 bases, leaving 12 bases between them. CDR3 region: CASSLSAGPNSPLHF. The CDR3 DNA follows: TGTGCCAGCAGCTTATCGGCAGGCCCCAATTCACCCCTCCACTTT.

V is TRBV6-1 and J is TRBJ1-5; D is unclear. V was shortened by 1 base and J by 3 bases, with 10 bases between the two germline ends. Germline lookup yields CDR1 MNHNS and CDR2 SASEGT. The CDR3 sequence is 15 residues long. The CDR3 is CASSEVSPNNQPQHF. The CDR3 DNA follows: TGTGCCAGCAGTGAAGTGAGTCCGAACAATCAGCCCCAGCATTTT.

The chain combines TRBV7-9 with TRBJ2-5, with 7 bases that match TRBD2. Germline V gene data show CDR1 as SEHNR and CDR2 as FQNEAQ (reference sequence). Trimming cost V 0 bases and J 5 bases; bases outside gene matches: 3. This CDR3 is 14 amino acids long. DNA of the CDR3: TGTGCCAGCAGCTTAGCGTACGGGGGGGAGACCCAGTACTTC. It is translated as CASSLAYGGETQYF.

The genes are TRBV6-5 and TRBJ2-7, with D unresolved. Per the germline V gene, CDR1 is MNHEY and CDR2 is SVGAGI. V was clipped by 5 bases and J by 0 bases, with 5 bases between them. The CDR3 length is 12 residues. This chain's CDR3 is CASSRSSYEQYF. CDR3 DNA: TGTGCCAGCAGTAGGAGCTCCTACGAGCAGTACTTC.

This chain joins TRBV4-1 and TRBJ1-3; 7 bases match TRBD1. Germline V gene lookup returns CDR1 MGHRA and CDR2 YSYEKL. After removal of 4 bases from V and 1 base from J, the junction contained 7 bases not matched to a gene. The CDR3 totals 16 residues. CDR3 protein: CASSLSSTGSGNTIYF. The CDR3 nucleotides are TGCGCCAGCAGCCTCTCATCGACAGGGTCTGGAAACACCATATATTTT.

This clone was recorded only once. The chain carries TRBV4-3 and TRBJ1-6; perhaps TRBD1 as D (6 bases). CDR3 length: 18 amino acids. The V gene lost 7 bases and the J gene lost 1 base, with 20 bases spanning the gap. Per the germline V gene, CDR1 is LGHNA and CDR2 is YSLEER. The CDR3, as DNA: TGCGCCAGCATCCCTCAGGGGCCACCTAGGTCCTATAATTCACCCCTCCACTTT. Translated, it gives CASIPQGPPRSYNSPLHF.

This chain connects TRBV30 to TRBJ1-6; 9 bases line up with TRBD1. Germline V CDR1 and CDR2: GTSNPN, SVGIG (reference sequence). The J segment lost 10 bases and the V segment lost 3 bases, leaving 10 bases of the junction unmatched. The CDR3 sequence is 15 residues long. CDR3 in DNA: TGTGCCTGGAGGGGACAGGGAATAGGACTATCACCCCTCCACTTT. Translation: CAWRGQGIGLSPLHF.

In this sample, this clone turned up once. V gene TRBV5-1 combines with J gene TRBJ1-4; the match to TRBD1 covers 8 bases. V shed 0 bases, J shed 6 bases, and the junction held 4 bases outside the gene matches. This CDR3 has 15 amino acids. Per germline, CDR1 SGHRS and CDR2 YFSETQ. The CDR3 nucleotides read TGCGCCAGCAGCTTGGTTACAGGGGGAGATGAAAAACTGTTTTTT. It codes for CASSLVTGGDEKLFF. Looking up the rest from reference TRBV5-1 and TRBJ1-4 gives the full variable domain: KAGVTQTPRYLIKTRGQQVTLSCSPISGHRSVSWYQQTPGQGLQFLFEYFSETQRNKGNFPGRFSGRQFSNSRSEMNVSTLELGDSALYLCASSLVTGGDEKLFFGSGTQLSVL.

With respect to this clone: Distinct nucleotide sequences in the sample also encode this CDR3. The chain carries TRBV18 and TRBJ2-2; D might be TRBD2 (6 bases). With 3 bases removed from V and 3 bases from J, the gap between germline ends came to 11 bases. Germline V gene lookup returns CDR1 KGHSH and CDR2 LQKENI. The CDR3 runs 15 residues. This CDR3 reads CASSPGPSDTGELFF. The CDR3 region has the DNA TGTGCCAGCTCACCCGGGCCTAGCGACACCGGGGAGCTGTTTTTT.

The chain joins TRBV6-5 to TRBJ2-7, with 11 bases identical to TRBD2. Trimming took 3 bases from V and 5 from J; bases not matched to a gene: 3. This CDR3 is built from 14 residues. Germline-derived CDR1 and CDR2 are MNHEY and SVGAGI. This CDR3 reads CASSYSTSGNEQYF. The CDR3 nucleotides are TGTGCCAGCAGTTATTCGACTAGCGGGAACGAGCAGTACTTC.

The genes are TRBV6-5 and TRBJ1-4; D unresolved. The germline V gene has CDR1 MNHEY and CDR2 SVGAGI. The CDR3 totals 14 residues. V lost 6 bases, J lost 6 bases, and 14 bases lay in between. The DNA of the CDR3 is TGTGCCAGCAGGGATAGCGGGTGGGATGAAAAACTGTTTTTT. It is translated as CASRDSGWDEKLFF.